The clone carrying this T cell receptor beta chain was detected ten times or more. The data were taken from a study of T cells in Graves' hyperthyroidism and ophthalmopathy. Across the whole study: Peripheral blood was acquired at first diagnosis, ahead of any therapy whatsoever.

The CDR3 runs to 14 residues. Germline V gene data show CDR1 as DFQATT and CDR2 as SNEGSKA (reference sequence). V lost 6 bases and J lost 7; bases outside the gene matches: 15. The investigators amplified TCR beta CDR3 regions from RNA transcripts. During a first-round RT-PCR of the TCR CDR3, the HTBI primer set was used. In TCRdb, the multiplex PCR reads were re-called with MiXCR into one record per CDR3 protein. The sample lists 400,000 to 450,000 distinct CDR3 sequences; about 15% were seen once. The sequence derives from a man aged 18-30 years with Graves' ophthalmopathy. Sequencing was carried out using blood. This chain uses TRBV20-1 with TRBJ2-7; 7 bases match TRBD2. CDR3 residues: CSARPRSGVGEQYF. CDR3 bases: TGCAGTGCAAGACCTAGGAGCGGGGTAGGAGAGCAGTACTTC.